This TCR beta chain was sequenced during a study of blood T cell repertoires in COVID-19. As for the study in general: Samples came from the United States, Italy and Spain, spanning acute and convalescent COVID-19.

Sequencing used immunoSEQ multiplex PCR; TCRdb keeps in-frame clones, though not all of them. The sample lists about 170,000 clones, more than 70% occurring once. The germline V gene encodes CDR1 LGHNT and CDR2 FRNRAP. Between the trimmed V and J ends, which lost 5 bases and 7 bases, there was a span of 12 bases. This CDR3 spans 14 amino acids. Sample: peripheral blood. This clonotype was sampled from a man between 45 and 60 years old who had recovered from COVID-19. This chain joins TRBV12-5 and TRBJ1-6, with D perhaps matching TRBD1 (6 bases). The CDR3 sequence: CASGAARGNSPLHF. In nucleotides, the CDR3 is TGTGCTAGTGGTGCCGCGAGGGGGAATTCACCCCTCCACTTT.